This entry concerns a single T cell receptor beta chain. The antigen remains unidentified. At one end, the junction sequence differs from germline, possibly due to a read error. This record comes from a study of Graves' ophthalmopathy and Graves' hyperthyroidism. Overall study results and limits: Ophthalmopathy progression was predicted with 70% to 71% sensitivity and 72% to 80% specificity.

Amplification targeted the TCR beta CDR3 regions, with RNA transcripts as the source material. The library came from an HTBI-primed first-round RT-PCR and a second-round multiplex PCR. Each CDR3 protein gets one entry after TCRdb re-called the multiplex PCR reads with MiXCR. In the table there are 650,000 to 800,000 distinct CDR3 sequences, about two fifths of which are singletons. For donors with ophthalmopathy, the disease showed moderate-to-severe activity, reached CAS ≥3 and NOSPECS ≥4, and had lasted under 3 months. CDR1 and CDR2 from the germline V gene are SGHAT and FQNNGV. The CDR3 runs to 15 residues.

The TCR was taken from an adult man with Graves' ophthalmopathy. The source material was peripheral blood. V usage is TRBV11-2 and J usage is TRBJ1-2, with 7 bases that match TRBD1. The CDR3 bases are TGCGCCAGCAGCCGGCCGGGACAGTTTTTCTATGGCTACACCTTC. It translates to CASSRPGQFFYGYTF.